Sequencing of this T cell receptor beta chain was carried out in a study of a mutant IDH1 vaccine in newly diagnosed glioma. Study-wide background: Therapy received beforehand was radiotherapy, temozolomide, or both, with most patients given both.

Germline V gene sequence: CDR1 SGHTS, CDR2 YDEGEE. This CDR3 contains 14 residues. V shed 1 base and J shed 7 bases, with 11 bases lying between them. A note on this clone: Its antigen is not known.

TCRdb keeps only in-frame clones here, not all; method: immunoSEQ multiplex PCR. The sample lists approximately 56,000 clones, less than 65% occurring once. Time point meaning: week 47, end of study. With topical imiquimod, each dose of the vaccine consisted of 300 ug of mutant IDH1 20-mer peptide. The patients received vaccinations eight times, in weeks 1, 3, 5, 7, 11, 15, 19 and 23. Those who donated had recent WHO grade 3 or 4 IDH1-mutant, ATRX-lost astrocytomas. The chain uses TRBV5-8 and TRBJ2-2; D not certain. The receptor's source is a man aged 35-49 years with glioma. Some clones in this sample may be carry-over from other donors' samples. The sequencing used peripheral blood mononuclear cells (PBMCs), collected from a glioma patient whose treatment included an IDH1 peptide vaccine. CDR3 in amino acids: CASSLITWGGELFF. The CDR3 DNA reads TGTGCCAGCAGCTTGATTACCTGGGGCGGGGAGCTGTTTTTT.